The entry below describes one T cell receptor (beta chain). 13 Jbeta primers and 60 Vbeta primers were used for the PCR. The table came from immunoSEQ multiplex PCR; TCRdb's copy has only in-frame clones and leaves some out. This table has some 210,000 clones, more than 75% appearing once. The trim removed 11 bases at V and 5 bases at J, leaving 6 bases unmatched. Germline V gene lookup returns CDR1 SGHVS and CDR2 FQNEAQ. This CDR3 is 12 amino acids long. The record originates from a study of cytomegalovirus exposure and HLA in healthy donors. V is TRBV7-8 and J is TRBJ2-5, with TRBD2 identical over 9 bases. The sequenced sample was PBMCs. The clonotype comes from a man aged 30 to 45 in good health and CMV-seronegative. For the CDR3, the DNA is TGTGCCTTGGGGACTAGCCGGGAGACCCAGTACTTC. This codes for CALGTSRETQYF. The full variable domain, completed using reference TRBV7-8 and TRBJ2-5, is GAGVSQSPRYKVAKRGQDVALRCDPISGHVSLFWYQQALGQGPEFLTYFQNEAQLDKSGLPSDRFFAERPEGSVSTLKIQRTQQEDSAVYLCALGTSRETQYFGPGTRLLVL.